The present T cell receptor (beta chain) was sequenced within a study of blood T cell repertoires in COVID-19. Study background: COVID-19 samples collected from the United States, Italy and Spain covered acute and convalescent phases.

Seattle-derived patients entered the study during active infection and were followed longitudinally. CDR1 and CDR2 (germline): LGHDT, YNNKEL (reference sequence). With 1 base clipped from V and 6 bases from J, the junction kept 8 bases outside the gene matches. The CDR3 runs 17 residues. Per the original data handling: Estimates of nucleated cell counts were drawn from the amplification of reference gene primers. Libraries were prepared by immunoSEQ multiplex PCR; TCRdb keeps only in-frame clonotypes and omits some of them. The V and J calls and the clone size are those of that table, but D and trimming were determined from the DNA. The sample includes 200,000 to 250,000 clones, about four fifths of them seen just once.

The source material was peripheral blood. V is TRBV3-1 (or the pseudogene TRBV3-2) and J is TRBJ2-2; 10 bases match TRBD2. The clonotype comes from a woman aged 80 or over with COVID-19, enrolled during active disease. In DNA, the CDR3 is TGTGCCAGCAGCCAAGTGGGGCCTAGCGGGAGAGCCGGGGAGCTGTTTTTT. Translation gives CASSQVGPSGRAGELFF.